This TCR beta chain was sequenced in a study of T cells after yellow fever vaccination. Study in general: SMART-Seq v4 Ultra Low Input served to prepare low-cell-number fractions.

The study made its TCR cDNA through 5'RACE template switching. That step introduced a universal primer site along with UMIs. TCRdb fed the 5' RACE reads into MiXCR, producing one record per CDR3 protein. The data contain 550,000 to 750,000 distinct CDR3 sequences, approximately 12% of them seen just once; the ten biggest clones take up around 15%. Study observations and caveats: Contaminating bulk clonotypes could be abundant in FACS-sorted repertoires. Boosting was followed by the reappearance of most primary-vaccination clones (roughly 95% CD4, around 91% CD8).

Germline CDR1 is SQVTM and CDR2 is ANQGSEA. This CDR3 is 14 amino acids long. V was pared by 4 bases and J by 6 bases, with 7 bases of the junction left unmatched. For this clonotype: Its cognate antigen is unknown.

This chain connects TRBV29-1 to TRBJ2-1, with 9 bases aligning to TRBD2. This specimen consisted of PBMCs, obtained on the day of the yellow fever booster vaccination. The source is a man aged 25 to 45 who received the YFV17D yellow fever vaccine. The CDR3, as DNA: TGCAGCGTTGTAATAGCGGGGGCGAGCAATGAGCAGTTCTTC. Translating it yields CSVVIAGASNEQFF.